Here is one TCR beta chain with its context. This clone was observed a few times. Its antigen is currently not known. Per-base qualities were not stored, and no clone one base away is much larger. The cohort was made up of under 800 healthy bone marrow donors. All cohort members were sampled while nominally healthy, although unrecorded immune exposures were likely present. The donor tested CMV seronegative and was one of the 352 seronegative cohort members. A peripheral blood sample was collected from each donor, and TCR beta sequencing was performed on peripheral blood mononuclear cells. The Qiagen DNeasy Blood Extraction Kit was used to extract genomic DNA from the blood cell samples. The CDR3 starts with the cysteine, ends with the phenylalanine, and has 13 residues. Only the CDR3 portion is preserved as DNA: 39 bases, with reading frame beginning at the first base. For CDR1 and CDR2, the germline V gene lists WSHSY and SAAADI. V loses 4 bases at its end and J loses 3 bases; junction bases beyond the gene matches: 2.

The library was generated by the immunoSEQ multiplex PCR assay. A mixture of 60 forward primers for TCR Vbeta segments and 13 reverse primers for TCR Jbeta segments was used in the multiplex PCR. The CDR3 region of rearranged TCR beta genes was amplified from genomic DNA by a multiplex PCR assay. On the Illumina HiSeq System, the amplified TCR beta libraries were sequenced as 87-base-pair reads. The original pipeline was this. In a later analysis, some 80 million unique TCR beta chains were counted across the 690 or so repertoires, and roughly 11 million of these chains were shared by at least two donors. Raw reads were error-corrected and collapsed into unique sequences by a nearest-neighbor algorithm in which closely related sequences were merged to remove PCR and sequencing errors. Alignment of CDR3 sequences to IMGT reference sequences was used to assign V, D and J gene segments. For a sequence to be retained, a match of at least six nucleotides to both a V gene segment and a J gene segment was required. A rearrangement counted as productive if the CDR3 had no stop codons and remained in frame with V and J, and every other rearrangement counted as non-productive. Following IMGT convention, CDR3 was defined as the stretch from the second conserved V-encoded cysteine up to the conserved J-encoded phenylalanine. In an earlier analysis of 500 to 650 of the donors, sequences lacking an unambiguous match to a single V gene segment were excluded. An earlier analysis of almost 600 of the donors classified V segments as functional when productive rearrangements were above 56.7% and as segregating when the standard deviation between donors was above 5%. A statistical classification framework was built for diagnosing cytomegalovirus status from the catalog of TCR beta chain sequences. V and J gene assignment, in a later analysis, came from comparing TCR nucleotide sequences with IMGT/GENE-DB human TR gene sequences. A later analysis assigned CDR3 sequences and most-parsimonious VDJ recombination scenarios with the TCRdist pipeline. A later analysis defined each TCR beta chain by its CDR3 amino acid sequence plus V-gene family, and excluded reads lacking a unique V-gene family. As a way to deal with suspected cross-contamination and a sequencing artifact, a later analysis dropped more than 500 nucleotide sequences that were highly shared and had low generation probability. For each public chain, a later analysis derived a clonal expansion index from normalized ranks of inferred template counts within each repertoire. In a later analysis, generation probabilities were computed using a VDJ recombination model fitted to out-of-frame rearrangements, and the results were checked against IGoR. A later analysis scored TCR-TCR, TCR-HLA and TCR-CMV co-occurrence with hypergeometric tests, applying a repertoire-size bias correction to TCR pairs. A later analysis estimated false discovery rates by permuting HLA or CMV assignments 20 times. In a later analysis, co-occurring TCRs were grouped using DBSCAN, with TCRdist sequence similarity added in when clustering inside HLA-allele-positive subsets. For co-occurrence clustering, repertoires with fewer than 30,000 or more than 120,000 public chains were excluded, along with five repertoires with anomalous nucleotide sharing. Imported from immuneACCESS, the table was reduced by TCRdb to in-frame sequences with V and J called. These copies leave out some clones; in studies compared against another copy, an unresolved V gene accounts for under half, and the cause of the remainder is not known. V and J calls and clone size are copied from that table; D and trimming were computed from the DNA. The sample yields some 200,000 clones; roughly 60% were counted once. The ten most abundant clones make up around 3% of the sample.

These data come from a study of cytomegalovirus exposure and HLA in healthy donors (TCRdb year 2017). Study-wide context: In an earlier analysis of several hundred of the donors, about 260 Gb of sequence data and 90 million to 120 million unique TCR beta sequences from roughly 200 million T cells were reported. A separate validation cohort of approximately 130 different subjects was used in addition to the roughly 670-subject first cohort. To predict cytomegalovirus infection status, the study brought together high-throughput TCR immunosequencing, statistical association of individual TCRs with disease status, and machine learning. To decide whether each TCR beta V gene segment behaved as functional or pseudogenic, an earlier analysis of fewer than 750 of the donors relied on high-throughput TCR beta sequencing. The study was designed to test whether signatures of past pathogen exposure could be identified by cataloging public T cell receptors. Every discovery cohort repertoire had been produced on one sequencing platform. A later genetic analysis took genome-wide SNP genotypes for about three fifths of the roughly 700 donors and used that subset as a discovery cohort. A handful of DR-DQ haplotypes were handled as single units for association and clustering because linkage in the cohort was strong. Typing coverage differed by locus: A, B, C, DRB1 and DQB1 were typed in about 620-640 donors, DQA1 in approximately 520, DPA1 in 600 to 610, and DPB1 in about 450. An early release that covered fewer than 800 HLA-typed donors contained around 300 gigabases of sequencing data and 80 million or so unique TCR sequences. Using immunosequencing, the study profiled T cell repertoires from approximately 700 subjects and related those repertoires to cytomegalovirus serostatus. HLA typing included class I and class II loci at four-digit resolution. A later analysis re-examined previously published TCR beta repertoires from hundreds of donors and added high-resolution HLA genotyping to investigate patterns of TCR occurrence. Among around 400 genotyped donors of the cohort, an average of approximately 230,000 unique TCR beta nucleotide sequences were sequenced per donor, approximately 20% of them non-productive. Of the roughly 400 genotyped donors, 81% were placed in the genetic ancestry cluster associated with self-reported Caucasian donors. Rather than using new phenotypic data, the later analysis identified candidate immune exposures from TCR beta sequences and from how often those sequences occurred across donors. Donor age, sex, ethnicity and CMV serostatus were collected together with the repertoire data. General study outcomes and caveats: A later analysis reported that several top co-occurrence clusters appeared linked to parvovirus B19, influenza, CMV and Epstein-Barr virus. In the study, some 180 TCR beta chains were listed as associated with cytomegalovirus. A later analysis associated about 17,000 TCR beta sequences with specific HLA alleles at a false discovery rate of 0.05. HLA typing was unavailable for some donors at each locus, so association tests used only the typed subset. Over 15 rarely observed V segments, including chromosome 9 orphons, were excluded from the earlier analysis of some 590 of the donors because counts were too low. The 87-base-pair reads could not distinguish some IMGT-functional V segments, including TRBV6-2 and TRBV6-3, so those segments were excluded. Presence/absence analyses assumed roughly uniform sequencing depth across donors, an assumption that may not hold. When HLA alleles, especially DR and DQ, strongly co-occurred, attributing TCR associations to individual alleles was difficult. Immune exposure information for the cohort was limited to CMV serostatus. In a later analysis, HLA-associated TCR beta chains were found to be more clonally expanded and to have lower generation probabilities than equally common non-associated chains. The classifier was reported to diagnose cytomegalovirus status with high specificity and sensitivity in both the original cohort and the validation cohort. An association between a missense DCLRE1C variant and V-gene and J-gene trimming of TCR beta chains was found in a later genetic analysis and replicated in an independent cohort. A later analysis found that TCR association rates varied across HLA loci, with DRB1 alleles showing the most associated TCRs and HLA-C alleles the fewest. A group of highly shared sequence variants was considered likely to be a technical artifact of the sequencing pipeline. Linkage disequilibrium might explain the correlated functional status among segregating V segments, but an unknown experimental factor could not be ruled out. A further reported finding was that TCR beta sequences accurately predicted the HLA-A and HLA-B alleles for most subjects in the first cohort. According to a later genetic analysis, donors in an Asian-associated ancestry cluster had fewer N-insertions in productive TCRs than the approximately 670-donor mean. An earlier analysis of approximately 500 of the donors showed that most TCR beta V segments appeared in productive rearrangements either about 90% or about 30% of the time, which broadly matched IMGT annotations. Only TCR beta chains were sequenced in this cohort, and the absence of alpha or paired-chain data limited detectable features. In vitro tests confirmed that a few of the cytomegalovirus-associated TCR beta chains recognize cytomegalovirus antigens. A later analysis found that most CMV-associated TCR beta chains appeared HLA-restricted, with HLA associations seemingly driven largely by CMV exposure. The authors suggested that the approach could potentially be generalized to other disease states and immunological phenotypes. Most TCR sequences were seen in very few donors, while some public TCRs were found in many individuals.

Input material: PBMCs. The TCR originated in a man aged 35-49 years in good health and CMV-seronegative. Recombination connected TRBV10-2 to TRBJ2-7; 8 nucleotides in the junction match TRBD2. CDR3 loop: CASSGSGVYEQYF. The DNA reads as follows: TGCGCCAGCAGTGGTAGCGGGGTCTACGAGCAGTACTTC.